This T cell receptor (beta chain) was recovered during a study of cytomegalovirus exposure and HLA in healthy donors. Notes on the study in general: Later analysis found that TCR beta chains associated with HLA were more clonally expanded than other, equally common chains. Evidence from a later analysis indicated that most CMV-associated TCR beta chains looked HLA-restricted. Specificity of a few CMV-associated chains for CMV antigens was verified in vitro.

This CDR3 region has 15 residues. V was clipped by 2 bases and J by 4 bases, with 9 bases between them. Germline CDR1 is SNHLY and CDR2 is FYNNEI. A remark on this clone: The antigen is undetermined.

Sampled while nominally healthy, donors likely had unrecorded immune exposures. PCR used 60 Vbeta primers and 13 Jbeta primers. The data were produced by immunoSEQ multiplex PCR, yet TCRdb's version contains in-frame clones alone and is incomplete. The table lists some 120,000 clones, 74% of them singletons. The TCR comes from a woman in her forties or fifties in good health and CMV-seropositive. The chain couples TRBV2 to TRBJ1-6, with no clear D. The sequencing sample was made of PBMCs. In nucleotides, the CDR3 is TGTGCCAGCAGTGAAAGGTCCGGGTATAATTCACCCCTCCACTTT. Protein product: CASSERSGYNSPLHF.